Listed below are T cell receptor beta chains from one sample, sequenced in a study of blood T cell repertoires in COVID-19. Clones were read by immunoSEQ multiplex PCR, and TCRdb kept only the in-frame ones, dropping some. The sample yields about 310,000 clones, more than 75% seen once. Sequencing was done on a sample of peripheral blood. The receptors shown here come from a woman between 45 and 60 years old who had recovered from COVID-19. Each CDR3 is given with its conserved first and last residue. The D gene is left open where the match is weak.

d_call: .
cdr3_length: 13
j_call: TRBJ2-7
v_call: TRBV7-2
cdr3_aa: CASSIGGIFGQYF

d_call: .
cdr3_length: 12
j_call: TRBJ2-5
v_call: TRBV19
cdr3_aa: CASRNREETQYF

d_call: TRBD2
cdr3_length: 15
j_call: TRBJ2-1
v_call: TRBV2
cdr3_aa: CATVLGLAGYNEQFF

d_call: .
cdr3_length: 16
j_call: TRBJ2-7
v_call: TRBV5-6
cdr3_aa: CASSSGPGSLGYEQYF

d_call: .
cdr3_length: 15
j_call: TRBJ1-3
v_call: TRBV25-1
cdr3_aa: CASSEYGGPGNTIYF

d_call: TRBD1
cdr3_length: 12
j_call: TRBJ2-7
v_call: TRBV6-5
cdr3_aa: CASTRTGDEQYF

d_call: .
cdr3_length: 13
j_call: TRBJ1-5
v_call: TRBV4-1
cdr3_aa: CASSKIGNQPQHF

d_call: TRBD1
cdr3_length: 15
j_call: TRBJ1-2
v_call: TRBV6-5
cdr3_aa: CASTPNSGWTGGYTF

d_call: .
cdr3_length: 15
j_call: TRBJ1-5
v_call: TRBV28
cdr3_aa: CASSLGAFENQPQHF

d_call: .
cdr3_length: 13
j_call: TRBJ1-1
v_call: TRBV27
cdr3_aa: CASSGKGHAEAFF

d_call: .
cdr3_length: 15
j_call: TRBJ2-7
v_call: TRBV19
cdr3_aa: CASSRAGGGNGEQYF

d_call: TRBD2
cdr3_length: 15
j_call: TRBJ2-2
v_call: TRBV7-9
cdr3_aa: CASRGSGSGTGELFF

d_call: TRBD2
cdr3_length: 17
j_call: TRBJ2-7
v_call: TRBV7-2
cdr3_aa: CASSGQGTSGSIHEQYF

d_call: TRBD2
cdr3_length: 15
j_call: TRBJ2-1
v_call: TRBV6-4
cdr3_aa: CASSILAGGYNEQFF

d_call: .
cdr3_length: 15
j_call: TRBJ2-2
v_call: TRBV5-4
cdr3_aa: CASSLEPVNTGELFF

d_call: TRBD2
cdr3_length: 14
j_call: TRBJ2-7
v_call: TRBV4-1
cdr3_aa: CASGSPGLSYEQYF

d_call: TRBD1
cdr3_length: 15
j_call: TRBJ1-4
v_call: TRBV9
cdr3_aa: CASSPRTGGREKLFF

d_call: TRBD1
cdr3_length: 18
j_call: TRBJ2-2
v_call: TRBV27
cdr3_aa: CASSSYTGTGPKDGELFF

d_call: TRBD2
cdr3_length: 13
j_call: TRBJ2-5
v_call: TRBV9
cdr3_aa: CASSDSTSGGQYF

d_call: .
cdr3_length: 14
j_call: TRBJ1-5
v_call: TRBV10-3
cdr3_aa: CAISLSDSNQPQHF

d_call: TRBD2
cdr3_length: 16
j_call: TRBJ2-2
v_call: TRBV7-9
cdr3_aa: CASRKGLAGNTGELFF

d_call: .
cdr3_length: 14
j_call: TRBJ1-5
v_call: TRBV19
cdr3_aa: CASTPQNVDQPQHF

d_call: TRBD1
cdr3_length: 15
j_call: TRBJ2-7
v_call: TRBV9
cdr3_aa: CASSAGQGRTYEQYF

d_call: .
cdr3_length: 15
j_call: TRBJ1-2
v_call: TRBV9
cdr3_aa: CASSDGDRGSYGYTF

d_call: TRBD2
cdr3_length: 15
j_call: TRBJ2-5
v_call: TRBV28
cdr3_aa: CASLSLAGGPETQYF

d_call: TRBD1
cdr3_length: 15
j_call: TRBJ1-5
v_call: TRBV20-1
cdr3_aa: CSASRAGTGDQPQHF

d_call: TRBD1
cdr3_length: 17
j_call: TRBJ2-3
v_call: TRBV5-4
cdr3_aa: CASSRRQGRGPADTQYF

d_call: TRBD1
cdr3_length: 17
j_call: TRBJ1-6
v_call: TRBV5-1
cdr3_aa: CASSLREGAPISSPLHF

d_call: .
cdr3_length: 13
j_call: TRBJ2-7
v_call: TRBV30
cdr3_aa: CAWRDGDSYEQYF

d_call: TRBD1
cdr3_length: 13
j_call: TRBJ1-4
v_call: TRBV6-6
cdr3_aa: CASSKGQGEKLFF

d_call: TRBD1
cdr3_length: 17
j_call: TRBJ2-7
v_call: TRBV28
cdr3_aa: CASSRNFEDRGGYEQYF

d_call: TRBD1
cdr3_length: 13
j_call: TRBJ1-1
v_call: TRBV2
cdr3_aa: CASVIRGVTEAFF

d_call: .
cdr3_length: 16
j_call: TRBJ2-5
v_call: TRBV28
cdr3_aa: CASGFNLGQPQETQYF

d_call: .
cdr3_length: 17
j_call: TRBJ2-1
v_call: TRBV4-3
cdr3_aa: CASSQDGSGLRSNEQFF

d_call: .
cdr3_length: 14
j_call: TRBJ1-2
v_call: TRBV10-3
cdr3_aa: CAISESRDTYGYTF

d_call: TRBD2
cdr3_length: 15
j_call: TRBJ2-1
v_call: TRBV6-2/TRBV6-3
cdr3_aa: CASSYDGRAANEQFF

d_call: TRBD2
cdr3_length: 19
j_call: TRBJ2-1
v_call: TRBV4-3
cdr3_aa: CASSQEVASGVGSYNEQFF

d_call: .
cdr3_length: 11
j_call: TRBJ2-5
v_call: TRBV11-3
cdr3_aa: CASEYSETQYF

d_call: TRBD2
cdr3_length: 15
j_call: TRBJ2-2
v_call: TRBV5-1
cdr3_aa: CASSRRGADTGELFF

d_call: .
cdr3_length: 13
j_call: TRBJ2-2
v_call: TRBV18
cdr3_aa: CASSPEGTGELFF

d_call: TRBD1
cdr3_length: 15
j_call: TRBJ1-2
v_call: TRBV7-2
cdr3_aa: CASSPGTGEGYGYTF

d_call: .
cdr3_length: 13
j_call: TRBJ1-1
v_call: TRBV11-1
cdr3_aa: CASSLQGRTEAFF

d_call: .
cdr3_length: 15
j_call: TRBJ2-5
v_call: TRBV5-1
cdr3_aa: CASTVAGGPQETQYF

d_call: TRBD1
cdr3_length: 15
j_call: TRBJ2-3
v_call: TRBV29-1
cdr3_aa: CSVSSGGSGLDTQYF

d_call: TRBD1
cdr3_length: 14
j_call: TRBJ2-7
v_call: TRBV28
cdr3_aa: CASMGTGFTYEQYF

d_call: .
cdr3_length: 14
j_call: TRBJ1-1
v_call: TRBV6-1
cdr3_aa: CASSEYRANTEAFF

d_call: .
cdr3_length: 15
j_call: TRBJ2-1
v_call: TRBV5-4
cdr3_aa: CASSLPRSSYNEQFF

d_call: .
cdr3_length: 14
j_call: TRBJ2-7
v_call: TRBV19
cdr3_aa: CASSIGRANYEQYF

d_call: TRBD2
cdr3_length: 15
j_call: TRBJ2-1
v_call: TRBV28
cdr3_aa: CASSWTSGWVNEQFF

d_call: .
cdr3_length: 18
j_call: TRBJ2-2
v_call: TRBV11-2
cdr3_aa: CASSRLTGRFPNTGELFF

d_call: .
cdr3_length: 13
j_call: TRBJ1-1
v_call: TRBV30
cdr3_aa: CAWSSGLNTEAFF

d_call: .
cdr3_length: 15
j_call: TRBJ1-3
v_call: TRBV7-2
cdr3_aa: CASSPGGGLGYTIYF

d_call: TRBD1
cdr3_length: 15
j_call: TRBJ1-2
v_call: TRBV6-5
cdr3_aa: CASSYSDRGAYGYTF

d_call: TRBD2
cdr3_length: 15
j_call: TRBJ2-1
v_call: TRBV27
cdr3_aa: CASSQLAGSYNEQFF

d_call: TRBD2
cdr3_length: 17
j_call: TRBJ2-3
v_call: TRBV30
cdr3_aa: CAWSPPATSGLADTQYF